This passage covers 27 T cell receptor beta chains from one sample sequenced in a study of blood T cell repertoires in COVID-19. TCRdb keeps only in-frame clones here, not all; method: immunoSEQ multiplex PCR. The sample includes 100,000 to 120,000 clones, approximately 84% seen only once; the top ten take about 8.1%. Sequenced input: peripheral blood. The receptors stem from a woman between 40 and 50 years old with acute or convalescent COVID-19.

The rearrangement joins TRBV6-6 to TRBJ2-5, with 7 bases aligning to TRBD1. Germline V gene data show CDR1 as MNHNY and CDR2 as SVGAGI (reference sequence). Losses at the gene ends were 0 bases for V and 5 bases for J; bases not matched to a gene: 3. CDR3 size: 14 residues. The DNA of the CDR3 is TGTGCCAGCAGTTACTCGAGGGGGCCGGAGACCCAGTACTTC. The encoded protein is CASSYSRGPETQYF.

The chain joins TRBV5-6 to TRBJ1-1, with 8 nucleotides matching TRBD1. The V gene end was trimmed by 2 bases and the J gene end by 1 base; junction bases not matched to a gene: 4. Germline V gene lookup returns CDR1 SGHDT and CDR2 YYEEEE. CDR3 length: 15 amino acids. In DNA, the CDR3 is TGTGCCAGCAGCTTCCGGACAGGGAAGAACACTGAAGCTTTCTTT. It codes for CASSFRTGKNTEAFF.

J is TRBJ1-2 and V is TRBV4-1, with TRBD1 matching over 8 bases. The CDR3 runs to 14 residues. Per the germline V gene, CDR1 is MGHRA and CDR2 is YSYEKL. The J segment lost 6 bases and the V segment lost 2 bases, leaving 5 bases of the junction unmatched. CDR3 sequence: CASSQQDRANGYTF. For the CDR3, the DNA is TGCGCCAGCAGCCAACAGGACAGGGCGAATGGCTACACCTTC.

The CDR3 spells CASSIRPMILAGGPNEQFF. In nucleotides, the CDR3 is TGTGCCAGTAGTATTCGCCCGATGATCCTAGCGGGGGGGCCTAATGAGCAGTTCTTC. This chain connects TRBV19 to TRBJ2-1; 12 positions agree with TRBD2. With 3 bases clipped from V and 7 bases from J, the junction kept 16 bases outside the gene matches. The germline gives CDR1 LNHDA, CDR2 SQIVND (reference sequence). The CDR3 totals 19 residues. The complete variable domain, with remaining parts taken from reference TRBV19 and TRBJ2-1, reads DGGITQSPKYLFRKEGQNVTLSCEQNLNHDAMYWYRQDPGQGLRLIYYSQIVNDFQKGDIAEGYSVSREKKESFPLTVTSAQKNPTAFYLCASSIRPMILAGGPNEQFFGPGTRLTVL.

J is TRBJ2-5 and V is TRBV2; 8 bases align to TRBD1. The V gene's germline CDR1 is SNHLY and CDR2 FYNNEI. V lost 6 bases, J lost 5 bases, and 2 bases stayed unmatched. The CDR3 extends over 12 amino acids. CDR3 DNA sequence: TGTGCCAGCAGCTGGGACAGGGAGACCCAGTACTTC. Its translation: CASSWDRETQYF.

V is TRBV1 and J is TRBJ2-7; the table calls TRBD2, which could not be checked here. TRBV1 represents a pseudogene. The CDR3 contains 15 residues. DNA of the CDR3: TGCACCAGCAGCCAAGACCCAGGAGGGGACTACGAGCAGTACTTC. Translated, it gives CTSSQDPGGDYEQYF.

This clone was detected only once. This chain connects TRBV30 to TRBJ1-2, with D unclear. The CDR3 contains 12 residues. V dropped 4 bases and J dropped 8 bases, with 14 bases sitting between them. Germline CDR1 GTSNPN, CDR2 SVGIG (reference sequence). The CDR3 spells CAWTQRAEGYTF. Written as DNA, the CDR3 is TGTGCCTGGACCCAGAGGGCAGAGGGCTACACCTTC.

The sample holds a few counts of this clone. The V and J genes are TRBV6-2 or TRBV6-3 and TRBJ2-5; no definite D call. This CDR3 is built from 13 residues. CDR1 is MNHEY and CDR2 is SVGEGT in the germline V gene. V lost 6 bases and J 5 bases, leaving 13 bases between the germline ends. The CDR3 sequence is CASSPAWAETQYF. The CDR3 DNA is TGTGCCAGCAGCCCCGCTTGGGCCGAGACCCAGTACTTC.

The chain links TRBV9 to TRBJ2-2; D perhaps matches TRBD1 (5 bases). The germline V gene encodes CDR1 SGDLS and CDR2 YYNGEE. The V end was cut by 0 bases, the J end by 4 bases, with 7 bases between. The CDR3 is made up of 14 amino acids. CDR3 in DNA: TGTGCCAGCAGCGTAGGTCAGGGCACCGGGGAGCTGTTTTTT. Protein product: CASSVGQGTGELFF.

The rearrangement joins TRBV10-3 to TRBJ1-2; D may be TRBD1 (5 bases). This CDR3 spans 11 amino acids. Germline CDR1 reads ENHRY; CDR2 reads SYGVKD. V lost 8 bases and J 3 bases, leaving 7 bases between the germline ends. Here the CDR3 DNA reads TGTGCCATCCAGGGTCACTATGGCTACACCTTC. Translating it yields CAIQGHYGYTF.

The chain is built from TRBV2 and TRBJ1-6; D is uncertain. CDR3 size: 12 residues. Germline CDR1 SNHLY, CDR2 FYNNEI. The V and J ends lost 7 bases and 5 bases respectively, with 6 bases between them. In nucleotides, the CDR3 is TGTGCCAGCATACAGAATAATTCACCCCTCCACTTT. This translates into CASIQNNSPLHF.

This chain uses TRBV3-1 (or the pseudogene TRBV3-2) with TRBJ1-1; D is uncertain. The length of the CDR3 is 18 residues. The ends were cut back, 0 bases at V and 0 bases at J, with 17 bases in the middle. Germline V gives CDR1 LGHDT, CDR2 YNNKEL (reference sequence). The CDR3, as DNA: TGTGCCAGCAGCCAAGATCGGGGTATTGTTTACATGAACACTGAAGCTTTCTTT. The encoded protein is CASSQDRGIVYMNTEAFF.

This chain links TRBV5-1 with TRBJ1-2; 8 bases agree with TRBD1. Germline trimming cut 3 bases from V and 4 bases from J; bases unmatched to any gene: 5. The CDR3 loop spans 14 amino acids. From germline, CDR1 is SGHRS and CDR2 YFSETQ. The CDR3 bases are TGCGCCAGCAGCTCCCAGGGGGCCCCCTATGGCTACACCTTC. Encoded protein: CASSSQGAPYGYTF. Filled out from reference TRBV5-1 and TRBJ1-2, the complete variable domain reads KAGVTQTPRYLIKTRGQQVTLSCSPISGHRSVSWYQQTPGQGLQFLFEYFSETQRNKGNFPGRFSGRQFSNSRSEMNVSTLELGDSALYLCASSSQGAPYGYTFGSGTRLTVV.

This chain joins TRBV23-1 and TRBJ2-2, with 11 bases fitting TRBD1. TRBV23-1 falls under the ORF class, with uncertain function. V lost 6 bases and J lost 7; bases outside the gene matches: 10. The CDR3 consists of 16 residues. DNA for the CDR3: TGCGCCAGCAGCCTTGGACAGGGGGCAGTGGGCGGGGAGCTGTTTTTT. Encoded protein: CASSLGQGAVGGELFF.

The chain couples TRBV7-9 to TRBJ2-2; possible D gene TRBD1, 6 bases. V gave up 5 bases and J gave up 6 bases, with 10 bases separating them. CDR1 is SEHNR, CDR2 FQNEAQ, per germline (reference sequence). The CDR3 runs to 13 residues. The CDR3 protein is CASSRGGPGELFF. The DNA of the CDR3 is TGTGCCAGCAGCAGAGGGGGACCCGGGGAGCTGTTTTTT.

The V call is TRBV5-1, the J call TRBJ2-6, with 7 positions matching TRBD1. Germline V gene lookup returns CDR1 SGHRS and CDR2 YFSETQ. The length of the CDR3 is 17 residues. V dropped 4 bases and J dropped 0; count of bases not matched to a gene: 7. The DNA of the CDR3 is TGCGCCAGCAGCAAATGGGACAGACCCTCTGGGGCCAACGTCCTGACTTTC. Its protein is CASSKWDRPSGANVLTF.

This chain uses TRBV20-1 with TRBJ1-4; possibly TRBD1 for D (5 bases). CDR3 length equals 13 residues. V shed 3 bases and J shed 5 bases, with 10 bases lying between them. The germline CDR1 and CDR2 sequences are DFQATT and SNEGSKA (reference sequence). CDR3 in DNA: TGCAGTGCTAGTTTGTCAGGGAATGAAAAACTGTTTTTT. It specifies CSASLSGNEKLFF.

The V call is TRBV7-2, the J call TRBJ2-1, with unresolved D. The V and J ends lost 5 bases and 4 bases respectively, with 12 bases between them. In germline, CDR1 is SGHTA, CDR2 FQGNSA. CDR3 length: 14 amino acids. The DNA for the CDR3 is TGTGCCAGCAGCCCCCTGGGCCTTTACAATGAGCAGTTCTTC. It encodes CASSPLGLYNEQFF.

Points on this clone: This sample includes further DNA sequences coding for the same CDR3. The chain couples TRBV4-3 to TRBJ1-1; D gene ambiguous. The CDR3 has 13 residues. Germline V lookup: CDR1 LGHNA, CDR2 YSLEER. V lost 1 base and J 1 base, leaving 4 bases between the germline ends. DNA for the CDR3: TGCGCCAGCAGCCAAGCCCGGAACACTGAAGCTTTCTTT. Translated, it gives CASSQARNTEAFF.

This clone appeared a single time. V usage is TRBV11-2 and J usage is TRBJ2-1; 7 positions match TRBD1. CDR1 and CDR2 from the germline V gene are SGHAT and FQNNGV. The CDR3 consists of 13 residues. The V gene end was trimmed by 5 bases and the J gene end by 5 bases; junction bases not matched to a gene: 3. The CDR3 coding sequence is TGTGCCAGCAGCCTGGGACAGCACAATGAGCAGTTCTTC. Protein: CASSLGQHNEQFF.

The genes are TRBV12-3 or TRBV12-4 and TRBJ1-6; D possibly corresponds to TRBD1 (5 bases). CDR3 length: 12 amino acids. Between the trimmed V and J ends, which lost 5 bases and 13 bases, there was a span of 12 bases. CDR3 DNA sequence: TGTGCCAGCAGTAGGGGTAGTTTGCCCCTCCACTTT. This codes for CASSRGSLPLHF.

The chain joins TRBV7-9 to TRBJ1-4; D is unclear. CDR1 and CDR2 (germline): SEHNR, FQNEAQ (reference sequence). V lost 2 bases and J lost 7, with 5 bases in between. This CDR3 spans 12 amino acids. Here the CDR3 reads CASSLSGEKLFF. For the CDR3, the DNA is TGTGCCAGCAGCTTATCGGGTGAAAAACTGTTTTTT.

As for this clone: The same CDR3 can be traced to other DNA sequences in this sample. CDR3 DNA: TGTGCCAGTAGTGCGAGCTCCTACGAGCAGTACTTC. It encodes CASSASSYEQYF. The rearrangement joins TRBV19 to TRBJ2-7; D gene uncertain. The CDR3 is 12 residues long. Trimming stripped 5 bases from V and 0 bases from J, with 5 bases between. CDR1 and CDR2 (germline): LNHDA, SQIVND (reference sequence).

This clone was detected once. V usage is TRBV7-3 and J usage is TRBJ2-7; 9 bases align to TRBD1. This CDR3 is built from 14 residues. After removal of 5 bases from V and 5 bases from J, the junction contained 7 bases not matched to a gene. CDR1 SGHTA and CDR2 FQGTGA come from the germline V gene. The CDR3 sequence: CASSPQGALNEQYF. The DNA of the CDR3 is TGTGCCAGCAGCCCACAGGGGGCGCTAAACGAGCAGTACTTC.

The rearrangement uses TRBV6-6 and TRBJ1-1, with TRBD1 matching over 7 bases. This CDR3 spans 12 amino acids. The germline V gene encodes CDR1 MNHNY and CDR2 SVGAGI (reference sequence). V dropped 8 bases and J dropped 3; count of bases not matched to a gene: 3. The CDR3 bases are TGTGCCAGCGGCGACAGGGACACTGAAGCTTTCTTT. Translating it yields CASGDRDTEAFF.

The V call is TRBV5-1, the J call TRBJ2-1; the D gene is possibly TRBD2 (5 bases). This CDR3 has 16 residues. Trimming shortened V by 4 bases and J by 2 bases, and 16 bases separated the two germline ends. Germline V lookup: CDR1 SGHRS, CDR2 YFSETQ. The CDR3 loop is CASSRTLAAPYNEQFF. Here the CDR3 DNA reads TGCGCCAGCAGCCGTACCCTAGCAGCCCCCTACAATGAGCAGTTCTTC.

This clone came up once. Compared with germline, one end of the junction differs, possibly owing to a read error. The chain couples TRBV2 to TRBJ2-3, with 8 bases lining up with TRBD2. Germline V gene lookup returns CDR1 SNHLY and CDR2 FYNNEI. The length of the CDR3 is 15 residues. This CDR3 reads CASRSAGGPTDTRYF. The CDR3 nucleotides are TGTGCCAGCAGATCTGCGGGGGGCCCCACAGATACGCGGTATTTT.